This T cell receptor beta chain was recovered during a study of OX40 agonist ivuxolimab in advanced cancers. Using immunoSEQ multiplex PCR, the repertoire was profiled, and TCRdb retains in-frame clones only, with some absent. The sample consists of 40,000 to 45,000 clones, under 90% of them appearing once. Looked up from germline, CDR1 is LNHDA and CDR2 is SQIVND (reference sequence). Unmatched junction bases numbered 10, after V lost 6 bases and J lost 1 base. CDR3 length equals 16 residues. Sample: CD4+ or CD8+ T cells sorted from blood, taken in a trial of the OX40 agonist ivuxolimab. The sequence derives from an adult with an advanced solid tumor such as melanoma, head and neck, liver or kidney cancer. The genes are TRBV19 and TRBJ2-5, with TRBD2 matching 8 bases. The CDR3, as DNA: TGTGCCAGTAGACCTTATAATAGCGGGGCCCAAGAGACCCAGTACTTC. Amino acid sequence: CASRPYNSGAQETQYF. The full variable domain, rest sourced from reference TRBV19 and TRBJ2-5, is DGGITQSPKYLFRKEGQNVTLSCEQNLNHDAMYWYRQDPGQGLRLIYYSQIVNDFQKGDIAEGYSVSREKKESFPLTVTSAQKNPTAFYLCASRPYNSGAQETQYFGPGTRLLVL.